A selection of T cell receptor beta chains follows, all from one sample in a study of T-cell reconstitution after alpha-beta-depleted transplantation in children. MiXCR, applied by TCRdb to the PCR reads, yields one record per CDR3 protein. The sample holds a few hundred thousand distinct CDR3 sequences, 13% seen once. The specimen was PBMCs, mostly from graft donor cells, collected 360 days after TCRalphabeta/CD19-depleted stem cell transplant. These receptors all stem from a male patient between 10 and 17 years old who had a stem cell transplant for acute myeloid leukemia, so the T cells may come from the graft donor. The CDR3 runs from the conserved cysteine through the conserved F or W. D genes are given only for firm matches. Size is omitted from some rows. Given values are once, few, many or a class for expanded clones.

TGTGCCAGCTCACCATCACGGGGCGGCGAGCAGTACTTC	CASSPSRGGEQYF	once	TRBJ2-7	TRBV18	NA
TGCGCCAGCAGCCCCCCCGGGACTAGCGGGATCTACGAGCAGTACTTC	CASSPPGTSGIYEQYF	few	TRBJ2-7	TRBV5-1	TRBD2
TGTGCCATCAGTCTAACTCTGGACAGGGTCAATCAGCCCCAGCATTTT	CAISLTLDRVNQPQHF	NA	TRBJ1-5	TRBV10-3	TRBD1
TGCAGTGCTAAGCCGGGACAGCCATCCTACGAGCAGTACTTC	CSAKPGQPSYEQYF	many	TRBJ2-7	TRBV20-1	TRBD1
TGTGCCAGCAACGAGGGACAGATCAACACCGGGGAGCTGTTTTTT	CASNEGQINTGELFF	NA	TRBJ2-2	TRBV28	TRBD1
TGTGCCAGCAGCGTAGCTACGAAGGGAATCCACGAGCAGTACTTC	CASSVATKGIHEQYF	few	TRBJ2-7	TRBV9	NA
TGTGCTAGTGGTTTGAGTACTAGCTACACCGGGGAGCTGTTTTTT	CASGLSTSYTGELFF	few	TRBJ2-2	TRBV12-5	NA
TGTGCCTGGAGTGAGGGGGGGACTGAAGCTTTCTTT	CAWSEGGTEAFF	NA	TRBJ1-1	TRBV30	NA
TGTGCCAGCAGTTACTCCGGGACCTACGAGCAGTACTTC	CASSYSGTYEQYF	few	TRBJ2-7	TRBV6-2/TRBV6-3	NA
TGTGCCAGCAGCGCAAGGCAGGGCACCTACAATGAGCAGTTCTTC	CASSARQGTYNEQFF	NA	TRBJ2-1	TRBV9	NA
TGTGCCATCAGAGGGACAGAGAACACTGAAGCTTTCTTT	CAIRGTENTEAFF	many	TRBJ1-1	TRBV10-3	TRBD1
TGCGCCAGCAGCTTCGGACTAGCGGGGGATAATCAAGAGACCCAGTACTTC	CASSFGLAGDNQETQYF	NA	TRBJ2-5	TRBV5-1	TRBD2
TGTGCCACCAGCAGAGATCCCAGGGGGCGCGGGGGTGAAGCTTTCTTT	CATSRDPRGRGGEAFF	NA	TRBJ1-1	TRBV15	TRBD1
TGTGCCAGCAGTTTAGGGGGGAAAGTCTACAATGAGCAGTTCTTC	CASSLGGKVYNEQFF	many	TRBJ2-1	TRBV28	NA
TGTGCCAGCAGTTTAGCCGGGGGGCTCTACTATGGCTACACCTTC	CASSLAGGLYYGYTF	NA	TRBJ1-2	TRBV27	NA
TGTGCCACCAGCAGAGATATGCCCACAGGGAACGGGGAGACCCAGTACTTC	CATSRDMPTGNGETQYF	NA	TRBJ2-5	TRBV15	NA
TGCAGTGCTGCGGGACTAGCGGTATCCTACAATGAGCAGTTCTTC	CSAAGLAVSYNEQFF	few	TRBJ2-1	TRBV20-1	TRBD2
TGTGCCAGCGTTGGCGAAGTGATGGATGAGCAGTTCTTC	CASVGEVMDEQFF	NA	TRBJ2-1	TRBV12-3/TRBV12-4	NA
TGCGCCAGCAGCTCCCGACAGGACCTCTCCTACGAGCAGTACTTC	CASSSRQDLSYEQYF	many	TRBJ2-7	TRBV5-1	NA
TGCAGTGCTAGAGATGGGCGCGGAATGACCTCCTACGAGCAGTACTTC	CSARDGRGMTSYEQYF	few	TRBJ2-7	TRBV20-1	NA
TGCAGTGCGACTTGGACTAGCCTTCTCTACGAGCAGTACTTC	CSATWTSLLYEQYF	few	TRBJ2-7	TRBV20-1	TRBD2
TGTGCCAGCAGCTTAGGGAAAGGGGGCGACACCGGGGAGCTGTTTTTT	CASSLGKGGDTGELFF	few	TRBJ2-2	TRBV7-8	TRBD1
TGTGCCAGCAGCTTGGGACTAGCGGGAGCGAAGGAGACCCAGTACTTC	CASSLGLAGAKETQYF	many	TRBJ2-5	TRBV5-4	TRBD2
TGTGCCAGCACGGTTTTCCCAGATACGCAGTATTTT	CASTVFPDTQYF	NA	TRBJ2-3	TRBV12-3/TRBV12-4	NA
TGTGCCAGCAGCTCCCTCAGGGCGCCGGGCTACACCTTC	CASSSLRAPGYTF	NA	TRBJ1-2	TRBV7-3	NA
NA	CASSPPGWGPGANVLTF	NA	TRBJ2-6	TRBV21-1	NA
TGTGCCAGCAGCTTAAGGGGGGAGAGCTCCTACGAGCAGTACTTC	CASSLRGESSYEQYF	few	TRBJ2-7	TRBV7-9	NA
TGCAGTGCTAGAGTTCGGCTAAACGAGCAGTTCTTC	CSARVRLNEQFF	NA	TRBJ2-1	TRBV20-1	NA
TGCGCCAGCAGCCAAGTTTATAGCGGAAATGAGCAGTTCTTC	CASSQVYSGNEQFF	few	TRBJ2-1	TRBV4-3	NA
TGTGCCAGCAGTTACTCAAGGGGCCACGAGCAGTACTTC	CASSYSRGHEQYF	NA	TRBJ2-7	TRBV6-6	NA
TGTGCCAGCACCGAATGCGGGGCCACCTACGAGCAGTACTTC	CASTECGATYEQYF	NA	TRBJ2-7	TRBV7-6	NA
TGTGCCAGCAGTTACTGGGGACAGCTAGCTGAAGCTTTCTTT	CASSYWGQLAEAFF	NA	TRBJ1-1	TRBV6-2/TRBV6-3	TRBD1
TGTGCCACCGCTAATCGGGACAGGGACTACAATGAGCAGTTCTTC	CATANRDRDYNEQFF	few	TRBJ2-1	TRBV2	TRBD1
TGTGCCACCAGCAGAGGTCCGGGAGCCTACAATGAGCAGTTCTTC	CATSRGPGAYNEQFF	few	TRBJ2-1	TRBV15	NA
TGTGCCAGCAGCCAAGTGTCGGAGGCCCCCTACAATGAGCAGTTCTTC	CASSQVSEAPYNEQFF	once	TRBJ2-1	TRBV4-2	NA
TGTGCCAGTAGTATCAGTACTCTGGGCAATGAGCAGTTCTTC	CASSISTLGNEQFF	few	TRBJ2-1	TRBV19	NA
TGCGCCAGCAGCTTGGCCGGGGGACTCAATACGGATACGCAGTATTTT	CASSLAGGLNTDTQYF	many	TRBJ2-3	TRBV5-1	NA
TGCAGTGCTACGACTAGCGGCCCTAGCACAGATACGCAGTATTTT	CSATTSGPSTDTQYF	NA	TRBJ2-3	TRBV20-1	TRBD2
TGTGCCAGTAGTACGCTAGCGGGGGCCAACAATGAGCAGTTCTTC	CASSTLAGANNEQFF	few	TRBJ2-1	TRBV19	TRBD2
TGTGCCAGCAGTCCGGAGACCTACGAGCAGTACTTC	CASSPETYEQYF	NA	TRBJ2-7	TRBV12-3/TRBV12-4	NA
TGTGCCAGCAGCGTAGGGTCGTGGGTCCCCTACGAGCAGTACTTC	CASSVGSWVPYEQYF	NA	TRBJ2-7	TRBV9	NA
TGTGCCAGTAGTACTCGGACTAGCGGACCGAGGGAGACCCAGTACTTC	CASSTRTSGPRETQYF	NA	TRBJ2-5	TRBV19	TRBD2
TGCAGCGTTGGTCGGGACGGCTGGAATGAAAAACTGTTTTTT	CSVGRDGWNEKLFF	NA	TRBJ1-4	TRBV29-1	NA
TGTGCCAGCAGCTTAGACCCCGCGTACAATGAGCAGTTCTTC	CASSLDPAYNEQFF	many	TRBJ2-1	TRBV7-6	NA
TGCAGCGTTGACCGGGGGTACACCGGGGAGCTGTTTTTT	CSVDRGYTGELFF	many	TRBJ2-2	TRBV29-1	NA
TGTGCCAGCAGTGAAGGTGGAGTAGCGGTGAGATTC	CASSEGGVAVRF	many	TRBJ2-1	TRBV25-1	NA
TGCAGTGCTGATCCAAGAACAGTCTCCTACGAGCAGTACTTC	CSADPRTVSYEQYF	few	TRBJ2-7	TRBV20-1	NA